This section outlines one T cell receptor (beta chain) sequence together with its context. Its antigen is as yet unknown. Next came a second PCR, run for about 7 to 12 cycles, which used a sample-barcoded 5' primer along with a J-beta primer mix. Researchers report that a template-switch adaptor with 12 random nucleotides tagged each cDNA molecule. TCRdb redid the calling of the 5' RACE reads with MiXCR, one entry per CDR3 protein. The sample comprises about 680,000 distinct CDR3 sequences, about 52% of which are singletons, and roughly 30% rests with the top ten. These data originate in a study of blood T cells in healthy people across ages. Study-wide results and caveats: Long-lived donors exceeded aged donors in naive CD4+ cells and diversity.

The sequencing sample was made of blood. The sequence derives from a woman aged 55-70 years in good health.

The CDR3 here is CASSLALTGADTQYF. CDR3 DNA sequence: TGTGCCAGCAGCTTAGCGCTTACAGGGGCAGATACGCAGTATTTT. The V and J genes are TRBV7-7 and TRBJ2-3, with 7 bases lining up with TRBD1. Trimming took 0 bases from V and 4 from J; bases not matched to a gene: 4. The CDR3 contains 15 residues. Per the germline V gene, CDR1 is SSHAT and CDR2 is FNYEAQ (reference sequence).